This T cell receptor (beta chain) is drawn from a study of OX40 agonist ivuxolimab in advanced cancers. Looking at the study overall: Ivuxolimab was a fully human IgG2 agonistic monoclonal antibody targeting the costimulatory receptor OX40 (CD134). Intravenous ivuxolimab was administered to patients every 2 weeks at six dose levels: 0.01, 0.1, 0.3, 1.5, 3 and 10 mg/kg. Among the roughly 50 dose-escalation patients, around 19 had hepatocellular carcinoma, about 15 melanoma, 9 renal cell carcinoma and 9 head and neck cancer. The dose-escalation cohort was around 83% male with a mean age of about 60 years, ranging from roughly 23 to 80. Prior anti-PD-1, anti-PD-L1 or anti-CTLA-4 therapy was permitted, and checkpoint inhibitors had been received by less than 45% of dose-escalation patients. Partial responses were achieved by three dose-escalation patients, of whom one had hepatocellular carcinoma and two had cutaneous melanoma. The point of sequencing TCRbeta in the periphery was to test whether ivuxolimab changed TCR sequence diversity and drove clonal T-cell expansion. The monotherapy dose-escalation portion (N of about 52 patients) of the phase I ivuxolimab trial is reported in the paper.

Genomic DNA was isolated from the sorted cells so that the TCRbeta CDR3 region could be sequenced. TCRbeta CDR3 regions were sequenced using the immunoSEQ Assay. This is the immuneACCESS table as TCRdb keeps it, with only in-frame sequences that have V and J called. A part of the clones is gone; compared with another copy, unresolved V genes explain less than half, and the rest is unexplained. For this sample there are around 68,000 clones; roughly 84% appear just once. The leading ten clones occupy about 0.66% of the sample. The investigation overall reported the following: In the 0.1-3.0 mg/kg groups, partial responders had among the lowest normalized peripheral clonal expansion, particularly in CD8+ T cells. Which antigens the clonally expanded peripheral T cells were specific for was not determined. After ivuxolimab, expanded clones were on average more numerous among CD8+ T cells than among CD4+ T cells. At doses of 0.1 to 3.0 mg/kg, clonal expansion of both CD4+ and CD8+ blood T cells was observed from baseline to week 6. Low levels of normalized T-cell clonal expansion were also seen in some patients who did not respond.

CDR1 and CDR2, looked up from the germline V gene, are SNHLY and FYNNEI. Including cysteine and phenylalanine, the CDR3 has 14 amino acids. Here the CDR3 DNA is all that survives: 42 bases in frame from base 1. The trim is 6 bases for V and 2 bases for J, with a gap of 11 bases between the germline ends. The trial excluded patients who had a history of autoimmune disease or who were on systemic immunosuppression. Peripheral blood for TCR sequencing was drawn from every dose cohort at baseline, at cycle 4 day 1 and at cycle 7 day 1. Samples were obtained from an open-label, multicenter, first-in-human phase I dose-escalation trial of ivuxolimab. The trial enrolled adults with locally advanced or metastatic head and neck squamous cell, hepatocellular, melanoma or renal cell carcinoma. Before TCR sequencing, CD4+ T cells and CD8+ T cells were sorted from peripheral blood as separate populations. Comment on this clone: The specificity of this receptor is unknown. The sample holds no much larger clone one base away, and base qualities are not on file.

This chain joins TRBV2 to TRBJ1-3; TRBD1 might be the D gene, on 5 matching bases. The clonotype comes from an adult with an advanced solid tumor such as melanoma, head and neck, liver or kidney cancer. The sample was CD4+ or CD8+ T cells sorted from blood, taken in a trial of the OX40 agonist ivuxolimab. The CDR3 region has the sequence CASSAGTAGNTIYF. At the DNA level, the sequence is TGTGCCAGCAGCGCCGGGACGGCTGGAAACACCATATATTTT.